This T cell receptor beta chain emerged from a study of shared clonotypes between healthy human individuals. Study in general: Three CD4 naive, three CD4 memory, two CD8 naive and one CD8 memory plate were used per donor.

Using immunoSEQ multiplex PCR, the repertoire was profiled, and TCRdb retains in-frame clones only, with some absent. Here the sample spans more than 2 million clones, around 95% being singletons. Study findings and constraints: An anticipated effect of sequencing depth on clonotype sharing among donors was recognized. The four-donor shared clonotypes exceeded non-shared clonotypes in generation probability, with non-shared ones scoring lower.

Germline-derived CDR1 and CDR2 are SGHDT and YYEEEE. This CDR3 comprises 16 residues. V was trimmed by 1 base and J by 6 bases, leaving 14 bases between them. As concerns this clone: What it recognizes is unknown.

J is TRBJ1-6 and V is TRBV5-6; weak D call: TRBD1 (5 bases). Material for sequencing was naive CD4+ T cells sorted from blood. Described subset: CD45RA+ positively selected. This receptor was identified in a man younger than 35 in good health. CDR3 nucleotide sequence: TGTGCCAGCAGCTTGAGACAGACAAGGTCTAATTCACCCCTCCACTTT. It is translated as CASSLRQTRSNSPLHF.